Below, 19 T cell receptor beta chains from the same sample are listed, as sequenced in a study of Graves' ophthalmopathy and Graves' hyperthyroidism. CDR3 regions of TCR beta were amplified from RNA transcripts. The library came from an HTBI-primed first-round RT-PCR and a second-round multiplex PCR. TCRdb reanalysed the multiplex PCR reads using MiXCR and keeps one entry per CDR3 protein. There are about 740,000 distinct CDR3 sequences in the sample; 35% to 50% occur only once, and 44% lies in the top ten. What was sequenced was peripheral blood. These receptors came from an adult man with Graves' ophthalmopathy.

The table lists this clonotype with many counts. This chain connects TRBV29-1 to TRBJ1-5, with D uncertain. Per germline, CDR1 SQVTM and CDR2 ANQGSEA. CDR3 size: 13 residues. Between the trimmed V and J ends, which lost 1 base and 7 bases, there was a span of 11 bases. DNA for the CDR3: TGCAGCGTTGAAGTAGGGCGGGGACAGCCCCAGCATTTT. Translation gives CSVEVGRGQPQHF.

A remark on this clonotype: A much larger clone is a single base away; this may be a read error. This chain uses TRBV7-9 with TRBJ2-2; the match to TRBD1 covers 8 bases. Germline CDR1 and CDR2: SEHNR and FQNEAQ (reference sequence). V was clipped by 9 bases and J by 9 bases; unmatched bases: 15. This CDR3 contains 15 residues. This CDR3 reads CASGQGGTVSRELFF. The CDR3 nucleotides are TGTGCCAGTGGACAGGGTGGGACGGTATCCCGGGAGCTGTTTTTT.

The sample holds many counts of this clonotype. The chain uses TRBV19 and TRBJ1-1; D gene ambiguous. Germline CDR1 reads LNHDA; CDR2 reads SQIVND (reference sequence). With 2 bases removed from V and 0 bases from J, the gap between germline ends came to 7 bases. The CDR3 spans 14 residues. CDR3 bases: TGTGCCAGTAGTATACAGGCGATGAACACTGAAGCTTTCTTT. This gives the protein CASSIQAMNTEAFF. The full variable domain, completed using reference TRBV19 and TRBJ1-1, is DGGITQSPKYLFRKEGQNVTLSCEQNLNHDAMYWYRQDPGQGLRLIYYSQIVNDFQKGDIAEGYSVSREKKESFPLTVTSAQKNPTAFYLCASSIQAMNTEAFFGQGTRLTVV.

This chain links TRBV7-9 with TRBJ2-7; D call uncertain. The CDR3 is 14 amino acids. The V end was cut by 6 bases, the J end by 7 bases, with 19 bases between. The germline V gene encodes CDR1 SEHNR and CDR2 FQNEAQ (reference sequence). The CDR3 loop reads CASSYSAALPEQYF. The CDR3 nucleotides read TGTGCCAGCAGTTACTCTGCAGCCCTCCCTGAGCAGTACTTC. Combining the CDR3 with reference TRBV7-9 and TRBJ2-7 gives the whole variable domain DTGVSQNPRHKITKRGQNVTFRCDPISEHNRLYWYRQTLGQGPEFLTYFQNEAQLEKSRLLSDRFSAERPKGSFSTLEIQRTEQGDSAMYLCASSYSAALPEQYFGPGTRLTVT.

Of note for this clonotype: A much larger clone is a single base away; this may be a read error. This likely comes from a read error, as the CDR3 has no conserved phenylalanine or tryptophan at its end. The rearrangement links TRBV7-6 to TRBJ2-7, with 7 bases identical to TRBD1. The CDR3 extends over 15 amino acids. CDR1 and CDR2 (germline): SGHVS, FNYEAQ. V lost 2 bases and J lost 1; bases outside the gene matches: 5. The CDR3 DNA reads TGTGCCAGCAGCTTAAGTGGACAGGTGTCCTACGAGCAGTACCTC. As protein: CASSLSGQVSYEQYL.

This clonotype was counted a single time. Compared with germline, one end of the junction differs, possibly owing to a read error. V usage is TRBV7-9 and J usage is TRBJ2-7; D may be TRBD2 (5 bases). This CDR3 region has 14 residues. Germline V gives CDR1 SEHNR, CDR2 FQNEAQ (reference sequence). Here the CDR3 reads CASTRTANTGEQYF. In DNA, the CDR3 is TGCGCCAGCACCCGGACTGCGAACACCGGGGAGCAGTACTTC.

This clonotype occurred many times. The gene calls are TRBV10-3 and TRBJ1-3; D gene unclear. This CDR3 spans 14 amino acids. The germline V and J ends were trimmed by 0 bases and 0 bases, with 3 bases remaining between them. Per germline, CDR1 ENHRY and CDR2 SYGVKD. The CDR3 nucleotides are TGTGCCATCAGTGAGTCGATCTCTGGAAACACCATATATTTT. Translation: CAISESISGNTIYF.

Points on this clonotype: No conserved phenylalanine or tryptophan ends this CDR3, so it is likely a read error. The CDR3 sequence: CASRTGGETQYC. The CDR3 coding sequence is TGTGCCAGCAGGACAGGGGGAGAGACCCAGTACTGC. The chain is built from TRBV28 and TRBJ2-5; 9 nucleotides match TRBD1. The V segment lost 6 bases and the J segment 4 bases; nucleotides outside the gene matches: 0. This CDR3 spans 12 amino acids. Looked up from germline, CDR1 is MDHEN and CDR2 is SYDVKM.

This clonotype came up once. V usage is TRBV7-6 and J usage is TRBJ1-1; TRBD1 matches at 9 bases. Germline V lookup: CDR1 SGHVS, CDR2 FNYEAQ. The CDR3 covers 13 residues. The ends lost 7 bases at V and 7 bases at J; junction bases unmatched: 7. The CDR3 sequence: CASNGDREGEAFF. The CDR3, as DNA: TGTGCCAGCAATGGGGACAGGGAAGGTGAAGCTTTCTTT.

J is TRBJ2-5 and V is TRBV5-1; 9 nucleotides match TRBD1. CDR3 length: 16 residues. V was pared by 5 bases and J by 2 bases, with 10 bases of the junction left unmatched. Germline CDR1 reads SGHRS; CDR2 reads YFSETQ. This chain's CDR3 is CASRRRDRVGQETQYF. The DNA of the CDR3 is TGCGCCAGCAGGAGGCGGGACAGGGTAGGACAAGAGACCCAGTACTTC. The variable domain in full, with the rest retrieved from reference TRBV5-1 and TRBJ2-5, is KAGVTQTPRYLIKTRGQQVTLSCSPISGHRSVSWYQQTPGQGLQFLFEYFSETQRNKGNFPGRFSGRQFSNSRSEMNVSTLELGDSALYLCASRRRDRVGQETQYFGPGTRLLVL.

The chain combines TRBV9 with TRBJ2-5, with TRBD2 identical over 7 bases. The tail of the sequence fits TRBJ2-1 better, so the J call may be wrong. The germline V gene encodes CDR1 SGDLS and CDR2 YYNGEE. The length of the CDR3 is 15 residues. CDR3 sequence reads: CASSVGLAVYNEQFF. CDR3 sequence (DNA): TGTGCCAGCAGCGTAGGTCTAGCGGTCTACAATGAGCAGTTCTTC.

The gene calls are TRBV10-3 and TRBJ2-7, with TRBD1 as a possible D gene (5 bases). V was pared by 10 bases and J by 2 bases, with 21 bases between. Germline-derived CDR1 and CDR2 are ENHRY and SYGVKD. The CDR3 extends over 15 amino acids. The CDR3 bases are TGTGCCAGCAGCGCGTCGAACAGGCACGCCTACGAGCAGTACTTC. This encodes CASSASNRHAYEQYF.

Worth noting for this clonotype: At one boundary the junction diverges from the germline segment, which might be a read error. This chain uses TRBV19 with TRBJ2-5, with 8 bases fitting TRBD1. The CDR3 loop spans 14 amino acids. CDR1 is LNHDA, CDR2 SQIVND, per germline (reference sequence). The CDR3 reads CASSSTGGQWTQCF. The DNA for the CDR3 is TGTGCCAGTAGTAGTACAGGGGGTCAATGGACCCAGTGCTTC.

In its sample, this clonotype was seen a few times. The chain links TRBV20-1 to TRBJ2-6; TRBD1 matches at 9 bases. The V and J ends lost 4 bases and 0 bases, in that order; junction bases with no gene match: 7. CDR3 length equals 17 residues. Germline CDR1 DFQATT, CDR2 SNEGSKA (reference sequence). The CDR3 sequence is CSAIIGDRDSGANVLTF. The CDR3 DNA reads as TGCAGTGCTATAATTGGGGACAGGGACTCTGGGGCCAACGTCCTGACTTTC.

This clonotype was observed many times. The chain recombines TRBV29-1 with TRBJ2-5, with 9 nucleotides matching TRBD2. J lost 5 bases, V lost 2 bases, and 9 bases had no gene match. There are 15 residues in the CDR3. Looked up from germline, CDR1 is SQVTM and CDR2 is ANQGSEA. The CDR3 here is CSVEPAGGGIETQYF. The CDR3 DNA sequence: TGCAGCGTTGAACCAGCGGGGGGCGGAATCGAGACCCAGTACTTC. Complete variable domain (other parts from reference TRBV29-1 and TRBJ2-5): SAVISQKPSRDICQRGTSLTIQCQVDSQVTMMFWYRQQPGQSLTLIATANQGSEATYESGFVIDKFPISRPNLTFSTLTVSNMSPEDSSIYLCSVEPAGGGIETQYFGPGTRLLVL.

Comments on this clonotype: A read error may be the cause here, since a much bigger clone is one base away. The CDR3 reads CSVEELDRSYEQYF. CDR3 DNA: TGCAGCGTTGAGGAACTTGACAGATCCTACGAGCAGTACTTC. The rearrangement joins TRBV29-1 to TRBJ2-7; a possible D gene is TRBD1 (5 bases). There are 14 residues in the CDR3. Trimming stripped 3 bases from V and 1 base from J, with 13 bases between. The germline CDR1 and CDR2 sequences are SQVTM and ANQGSEA.

This clonotype was seen only a few times. J is TRBJ2-3 and V is TRBV7-8, with TRBD2 matching over 12 bases. V lost 4 bases to trimming and J lost 6 bases; unmatched junction nucleotides: 5. Per the germline V gene, CDR1 is SGHVS and CDR2 is FQNEAQ. The CDR3 loop spans 15 amino acids. The CDR3 region is CASSSSGGGADTQYF. CDR3 bases: TGTGCCAGCAGCTCTAGCGGGGGGGGTGCGGATACGCAGTATTTT. Full variable domain (remainder filled in from reference TRBV7-8 and TRBJ2-3): GAGVSQSPRYKVAKRGQDVALRCDPISGHVSLFWYQQALGQGPEFLTYFQNEAQLDKSGLPSDRFFAERPEGSVSTLKIQRTQQEDSAVYLCASSSSGGGADTQYFGPGTRLTVL.

This clonotype was seen only a few times. The gene calls are TRBV20-1 and TRBJ1-6; 7 nucleotides align to TRBD1. After removal of 6 bases from V and 4 bases from J, the junction contained 9 bases not matched to a gene. This CDR3 comprises 15 residues. CDR1 is DFQATT, CDR2 SNEGSKA, per germline (reference sequence). Here the CDR3 reads CSAAGDSEYNSPLHF. The CDR3 DNA reads TGCAGTGCCGCAGGGGACAGCGAGTATAATTCACCCCTCCACTTT.

This clonotype has at least ten counts. V and J are TRBV29-1 and TRBJ1-1; D is possibly TRBD1 (6 bases). The ends were cut back, 4 bases at V and 8 bases at J, with 11 bases in the middle. The CDR3 runs to 11 residues. CDR1 SQVTM and CDR2 ANQGSEA come from the germline V gene. In nucleotides, the CDR3 is TGCAGCGTTGGGGGGCAGCACGAAGCTTTCTTT. This gives the protein CSVGGQHEAFF.